This TCR beta chain was recovered during a study of cytotoxic CD8 clonotypes in ibrutinib-treated CLL. The assay was immunoSEQ multiplex PCR, and TCRdb's table has in-frame clones only and misses some. Here the sample spans roughly 15,000 clones, 52% being singletons. Germline V lookup: CDR1 LNHDA, CDR2 SQIVND (reference sequence). Trimming removed 3 bases at V and 6 bases at J, with 10 bases between. The CDR3 length is 13 residues. General study findings and limits: Public clonotypes showed up rarely, and on treatment they shrank or held steady. The study found baseline clonality above age-matched healthy donors, tracking circulating CD8+ T-cell counts.

Concerning this clone: The antigen remains unidentified.

The chain couples TRBV19 to TRBJ2-3; tentatively, D is TRBD2 (5 bases). The sequence came from a human donor with chronic lymphocytic leukemia. The material sequenced was PBMCs, taken at an approximately 25-month disease-progression time point, from a patient treated with ibrutinib. The CDR3 coding sequence is TGTGCCAGTAGTATGGAGGTTAGGGATACGCAGTATTTT. Translation gives CASSMEVRDTQYF.